The T cell receptor beta chain under discussion was sequenced for a study of breast tumors, draining lymph nodes, adjacent tissues. Many counts were recorded for this clonotype. Its antigen is currently unknown. Study-wide results and limits: Tumors had less TCR diversity than lymph nodes, more than nontumor tissue.

CDR1 is SEHNR, CDR2 FQNEAQ, per germline (reference sequence). Trimming pared 3 bases from V and 7 bases from J, leaving 22 bases between. This CDR3 comprises 17 residues. MiXCR, applied by TCRdb to the multiplex PCR reads, yields one record per CDR3 protein. The repertoire holds under 250,000 distinct CDR3 sequences, with about 30% as singletons. The lymph nodes were axillary draining lymph nodes from breast cancer patients. This sequence joins TRBV7-9 and TRBJ2-1; D unclear. The sequence was collected from a female donor with breast cancer. Some clones in this sample may be carry-over from other donors' samples. The sequencing input was axillary lymph node tissue. CDR3 nucleotides: TGTGCCAGCAGCTTGTCGATGAGGCAGGAGAAGTCAAATGAGCAGTTCTTC. It encodes CASSLSMRQEKSNEQFF.